The 7 T cell receptor beta chains listed next were all sequenced from one sample in a study of blood T cell repertoires in COVID-19. The table came from immunoSEQ multiplex PCR; TCRdb's copy has only in-frame clones and leaves some out. The table has a few hundred thousand clones, around 90% seen once; the top ten hold more than 0.55%. The sequencing sample was made of peripheral blood. Receptors originate from a human donor in a cohort sampled during active COVID-19.

This clone has only a few counts. V usage is TRBV5-6 and J usage is TRBJ2-7; D gene uncertain. The ends were cut back, 1 base at V and 3 bases at J, with 5 bases in the middle. This CDR3 region has 12 residues. Germline lookup yields CDR1 SGHDT and CDR2 YYEEEE. The CDR3 region is CASSLRYYEQYF. The CDR3 DNA is TGTGCCAGCAGCTTGCGCTACTACGAGCAGTACTTC.

This sequence joins TRBV7-2 and TRBJ2-1, with D possibly TRBD1 on 5 matching bases. Germline V gives CDR1 SGHTA, CDR2 FQGNSA. Between the trimmed V and J ends, which lost 1 base and 0 bases, there was a span of 10 bases. There are 16 residues in the CDR3. DNA for the CDR3: TGTGCCAGCAGCTTAGAAGGGGCAGGCTCCTACAATGAGCAGTTCTTC. Protein sequence: CASSLEGAGSYNEQFF.

This chain joins TRBV6-2 or TRBV6-3 and TRBJ2-3; D might be TRBD2 (5 bases). This CDR3 spans 13 amino acids. Germline loops: CDR1 MNHEY, CDR2 SVGEGT. V was trimmed by 3 bases and J by 10 bases, leaving 14 bases between them. The CDR3 is CASSYAAVGSQYF. The CDR3 DNA follows: TGTGCCAGCAGTTATGCAGCGGTGGGCTCGCAGTATTTT.

In the case of this clone: Compared with germline, one end of the junction differs, possibly owing to a read error. This chain uses TRBV29-1 with TRBJ1-2; weak D call: TRBD1 (6 bases). CDR1 and CDR2 from the germline V gene are SQVTM and ANQGSEA. There are 8 residues in the CDR3. CDR3 residues: CSVDQGIF. CDR3 in DNA: TGCAGCGTTGATCAGGGGATCTTC.

J is TRBJ1-4 and V is TRBV6-5, with D uncertain. CDR3 length: 12 residues. The ends were cut back, 4 bases at V and 5 bases at J, with 5 bases in the middle. The germline V gene has CDR1 MNHEY and CDR2 SVGAGI. The CDR3, as DNA: TGTGCCAGCAGTTTTAAAAATGAAAAACTGTTTTTT. This codes for CASSFKNEKLFF.

This sequence joins TRBV6-2 or TRBV6-3 and TRBJ2-7, with D possibly being TRBD1 (6 bases). The V gene lost 2 bases and the J gene lost 2 bases, with 16 bases spanning the gap. Looked up from germline, CDR1 is MNHEY and CDR2 is SVGEGT. The CDR3 has 16 residues. The CDR3, as DNA: TGTGCCAGCAGTTACCTTGGTGCAGGGGTAACCTACGAGCAGTACTTC. Protein: CASSYLGAGVTYEQYF.

The chain has TRBV19 and TRBJ1-2; 8 nucleotides match TRBD1. This CDR3 comprises 14 residues. CDR1 is LNHDA, CDR2 SQIVND, per germline (reference sequence). The ends lost 6 bases at V and 3 bases at J; junction bases unmatched: 6. The CDR3 is CASSPGTGDYGYTF. The CDR3 nucleotides read TGTGCCAGTAGCCCCGGGACAGGAGACTATGGCTACACCTTC.